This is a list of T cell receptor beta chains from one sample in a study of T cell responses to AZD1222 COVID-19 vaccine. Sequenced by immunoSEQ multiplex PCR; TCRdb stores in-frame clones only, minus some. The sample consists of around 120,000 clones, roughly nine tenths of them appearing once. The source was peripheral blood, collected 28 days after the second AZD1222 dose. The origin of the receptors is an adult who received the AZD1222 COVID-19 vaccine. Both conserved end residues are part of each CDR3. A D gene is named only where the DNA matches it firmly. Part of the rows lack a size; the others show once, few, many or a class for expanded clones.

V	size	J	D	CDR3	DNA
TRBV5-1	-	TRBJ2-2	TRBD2	CASRRGVAGELFF	TGCGCCAGCAGACGGGGGGTCGCCGGGGAGCTGTTTTTT
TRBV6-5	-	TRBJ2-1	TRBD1	CASSYRDSYNEQFF	TGTGCCAGCAGTTATAGGGACAGCTACAATGAGCAGTTCTTC
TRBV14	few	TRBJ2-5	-	CASSQREQGKEETQYF	TGTGCCAGCAGCCAACGGGAACAGGGTAAAGAAGAGACCCAGTACTTC
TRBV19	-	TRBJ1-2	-	CASTSGHLYGYTF	TGTGCCAGTACCTCAGGACACCTATATGGCTACACCTTC
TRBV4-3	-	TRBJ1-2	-	CASSQDVNYGYTF	TGCGCCAGCAGCCAAGACGTCAACTATGGCTACACCTTC
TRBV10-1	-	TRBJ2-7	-	CASSCWLAHSYEQYF	TGCGCCAGCAGCTGCTGGTTAGCCCACTCCTACGAGCAGTACTTC
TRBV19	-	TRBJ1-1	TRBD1	CASSIPGTGNTEAFF	TGTGCCAGTAGTATCCCCGGGACAGGGAACACTGAAGCTTTCTTT
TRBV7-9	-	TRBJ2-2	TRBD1	CASSPRDRGFRTGELFF	TGTGCCAGCAGCCCCCGGGACAGGGGTTTTCGTACCGGGGAGCTGTTTTTT
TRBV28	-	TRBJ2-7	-	CASSLGVGAYEQYF	TGTGCCAGCAGTTTAGGGGTCGGGGCCTACGAGCAGTACTTC
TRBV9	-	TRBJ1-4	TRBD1	CASSGQGANEKLFF	TGTGCCAGCAGCGGACAGGGTGCTAATGAAAAACTGTTTTTT
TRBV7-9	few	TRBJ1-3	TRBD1	CASSLRRTRGREVNTIYF	TGTGCCAGCAGCTTACGACGAACCAGGGGGCGAGAGGTAAACACCATATATTTT
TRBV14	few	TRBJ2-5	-	CASSQLNSQETQYF	TGTGCCAGCAGCCAACTCAACAGCCAAGAGACCCAGTACTTC
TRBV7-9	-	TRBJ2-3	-	CASSSQGTSTDTQYF	TGTGCCAGCAGCTCACAGGGTACTAGCACAGATACGCAGTATTTT
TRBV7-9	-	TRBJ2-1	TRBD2	CASERELEAEQFF	TGTGCCAGCGAGCGGGAGCTAGAGGCTGAGCAGTTCTTC
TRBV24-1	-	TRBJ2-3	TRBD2	CATSRAGGSYTQYF	TGTGCCACCTCACGGGCGGGAGGTTCATATACGCAGTATTTT
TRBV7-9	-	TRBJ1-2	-	CASSLVRGSYGYTF	TGTGCCAGCAGCTTAGTAAGGGGGAGCTATGGCTACACCTTC
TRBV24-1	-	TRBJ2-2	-	CATSDFRDTGELFF	TGTGCCACCAGTGATTTCAGGGACACCGGGGAGCTGTTTTTT
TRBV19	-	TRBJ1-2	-	CASSRALTDGYTF	TGTGCCAGTAGTAGGGCCTTGACGGATGGCTACACCTTC
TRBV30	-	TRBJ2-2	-	CAWNSRAGELFF	TGTGCCTGGAATTCTAGGGCAGGGGAGCTGTTTTTT
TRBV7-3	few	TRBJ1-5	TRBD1	CASSRQGGQPQHF	TGTGCCAGCAGCCGACAGGGTGGTCAGCCCCAGCATTTT
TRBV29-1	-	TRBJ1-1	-	CSGSYLTVNTEAFF	TGCAGCGGGAGCTATTTAACTGTGAACACTGAAGCTTTCTTT
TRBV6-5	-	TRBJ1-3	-	CASSQTQSGNTIYF	TGTGCCAGCAGCCAGACACAGTCTGGAAACACCATATATTTT
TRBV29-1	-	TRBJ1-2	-	CSVEKGTAQYGYTF	TGCAGCGTTGAAAAGGGGACTGCTCAGTATGGCTACACCTTC
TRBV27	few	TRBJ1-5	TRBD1	CASSAHFDRAGNQPQHF	TGTGCCAGCTCCGCTCACTTTGACAGGGCTGGGAATCAGCCCCAGCATTTT
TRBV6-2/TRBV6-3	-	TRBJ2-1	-	CASSYLTSGGYNEQFF	TGTGCCAGCAGTTACCTGACTAGTGGGGGGTACAATGAGCAGTTCTTC
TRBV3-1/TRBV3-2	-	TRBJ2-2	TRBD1	CASSRGTGDLTNTGELFF	TGTGCCAGCAGCCGGGGGACAGGGGACCTTACGAACACCGGGGAGCTGTTTTTT
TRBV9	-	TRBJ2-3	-	CASSVVAGRGADTQYF	TGTGCCAGCAGCGTAGTAGCGGGCAGGGGCGCAGATACGCAGTATTTT
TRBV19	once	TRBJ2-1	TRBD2	CASSLTGLAGGGVDEQFF	TGTGCCAGTAGCCTAACTGGACTAGCGGGAGGGGGGGTAGATGAGCAGTTCTTC
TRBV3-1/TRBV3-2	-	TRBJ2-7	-	CASSQGIEQYF	TGTGCCAGCAGCCAAGGGATCGAGCAGTACTTC
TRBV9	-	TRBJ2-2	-	CASSVGLVSTGELFF	TGTGCCAGCAGCGTAGGTCTAGTCAGCACCGGGGAGCTGTTTTTT
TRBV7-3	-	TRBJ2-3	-	CASSLSADTDTQYF	TGTGCCAGCAGCTTAAGTGCAGACACAGATACGCAGTATTTT
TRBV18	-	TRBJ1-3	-	CASSHTDSGNTIYF	TGTGCCAGCTCACACACAGACTCTGGAAACACCATATATTTT
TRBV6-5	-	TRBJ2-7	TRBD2	CASRPSGRAAYEQYF	TGTGCCAGCAGACCTAGCGGGAGGGCCGCCTACGAGCAGTACTTC